Presented here are 17 T cell receptor beta chains from one specimen sequenced in a study of T-cell reconstitution after alpha-beta-depleted transplantation in children. The TCRbeta library incorporated unique molecular identifiers. TCRdb redid the calling of the PCR reads with MiXCR, one entry per CDR3 protein. The sample has 350,000 to 450,000 distinct CDR3 sequences, roughly 20% seen once. This material consisted of PBMCs from the stem cell graft donor, taken from the stem cell graft. Receptors originate from a human donor who donated a stem cell graft to a child with acute myeloid leukemia.

The sample holds a few counts of this clonotype. CDR3: CASSPRTYTSGLAGTRDEQYF. As DNA, the CDR3 is TGTGCCAGCAGTCCGCGGACCTACACTAGCGGACTAGCGGGGACTCGGGACGAGCAGTACTTC. The chain recombines TRBV7-2 with TRBJ2-7, with 12 bases that match TRBD2. V lost 6 bases, J lost 5 bases, and 26 bases stayed unmatched. CDR1 and CDR2 (germline): SGHTA, FQGNSA. This CDR3 is built from 21 residues.

The sample holds many counts of this clonotype. The chain combines TRBV12-3 or TRBV12-4 with TRBJ1-2, with a weak D call TRBD1 (5 bases). V was trimmed by 3 bases and J by 0 bases, leaving 17 bases between them. The CDR3 is 17 residues long. The CDR3 DNA reads as TGTGCCAGCAGTTTCGAGCGGAGCAGGGTGGCTAACTATGGCTACACCTTC. It translates to CASSFERSRVANYGYTF.

The table lists this clonotype with many counts. The chain is built from TRBV29-1 and TRBJ2-5, with 9 bases matching TRBD2. Germline CDR1 and CDR2: SQVTM and ANQGSEA. Unmatched junction bases numbered 7, after V lost 4 bases and J lost 4 bases. The CDR3 loop spans 14 amino acids. CDR3 sequence reads: CSVAAGGPGETQYF. DNA of the CDR3: TGCAGCGTTGCGGCGGGAGGGCCCGGAGAGACCCAGTACTTC.

This clonotype has at least ten counts. The chain links TRBV29-1 to TRBJ1-1, with D tentatively TRBD1 (5 bases). Trimming cost V 7 bases and J 1 base, with 16 bases left between them. Germline V gene lookup returns CDR1 SQVTM and CDR2 ANQGSEA. The CDR3 contains 14 residues. The CDR3 region has the DNA TGCAGCGCGAATCGACAGCTAGAGAACACTGAAGCTTTCTTT. This gives the protein CSANRQLENTEAFF. The full variable domain, rest sourced from reference TRBV29-1 and TRBJ1-1, is SAVISQKPSRDICQRGTSLTIQCQVDSQVTMMFWYRQQPGQSLTLIATANQGSEATYESGFVIDKFPISRPNLTFSTLTVSNMSPEDSSIYLCSANRQLENTEAFFGQGTRLTVV.

The chain carries TRBV20-1 and TRBJ2-2, with 11 nucleotides matching TRBD2. V was clipped by 6 bases and J by 5 bases; unmatched bases: 8. Germline CDR1 reads DFQATT; CDR2 reads SNEGSKA (reference sequence). The CDR3 has 15 residues. The CDR3 reads CSAPLAGEETGELFF. The DNA of the CDR3 is TGCAGTGCCCCACTAGCGGGAGAGGAGACCGGGGAGCTGTTTTTT.

This clonotype was found many times. The chain employs TRBV24-1 and TRBJ2-7, with 7 bases that match TRBD2. Trimming at V came to 0 bases and at J to 0 bases, leaving 4 bases not matched to a gene. CDR1 and CDR2 (germline): KGHDR, SFDVKD. CDR3 length: 16 residues. DNA for the CDR3: TGTGCCACCAGTGATTTGCGGCTAGCGGTCTCCTACGAGCAGTACTTC. It yields the protein CATSDLRLAVSYEQYF.

The chain uses TRBV5-1 and TRBJ2-3; 13 nucleotides align to TRBD2. This CDR3 is 17 amino acids long. Trimming removed 0 bases from V and 8 bases from J; junction bases left unmatched: 9. Germline loops: CDR1 SGHRS, CDR2 YFSETQ. The CDR3 protein is CASSLGLAGGRGGTQYF. CDR3 coding DNA: TGCGCCAGCAGCTTGGGACTAGCGGGGGGCCGTGGGGGTACGCAGTATTTT.

The table lists this clonotype with a count of one. The CDR3 here is CASSCRQLETQYF. The CDR3 DNA follows: TGTGCCAGCAGCTGCCGGCAGTTAGAGACCCAGTACTTC. The chain recombines TRBV2 with TRBJ2-5; the D is unclear. The germline V gene has CDR1 SNHLY and CDR2 FYNNEI. V gave up 6 bases and J gave up 4 bases, with 12 bases separating them. The CDR3 is 13 residues long.

There are a few counts of this clonotype. The rearrangement links TRBV6-2 or TRBV6-3 to TRBJ2-1; D is undetermined. Trimming took off 5 bases at V and 7 bases at J, with 18 bases between the two ends. There are 15 residues in the CDR3. Per the germline V gene, CDR1 is MNHEY and CDR2 is SVGEGT. DNA of the CDR3: TGTGCCAGCAGTCCACCGAACTGGATTTTTAATGAGCAGTTCTTC. Protein: CASSPPNWIFNEQFF.

The chain recombines TRBV12-3 or TRBV12-4 with TRBJ2-3, with D perhaps being TRBD1 or TRBD2 (7 bases each). V lost 5 bases and J 1 base, leaving 16 bases between the germline ends. The CDR3 consists of 16 residues. The CDR3 DNA reads as TGTGCCAGCAGTCCCAGGGGGGAGGGGGGCACAGATACGCAGTATTTT. It encodes CASSPRGEGGTDTQYF.

This clonotype was observed many times. The chain recombines TRBV5-1 with TRBJ2-1; 15 bases agree with TRBD2. The trim removed 3 bases at V and 10 bases at J, leaving 2 bases unmatched. From germline, CDR1 is SGHRS and CDR2 YFSETQ. This CDR3 is 14 amino acids long. The CDR3 reads CASSWTSGRAEQFF. The CDR3 region has the DNA TGCGCCAGCAGCTGGACTAGCGGGAGGGCCGAGCAGTTCTTC.

This chain uses TRBV7-9 with TRBJ2-3, with TRBD2 identical over 11 bases. Trimming at V came to 5 bases and at J to 4 bases, leaving 11 bases not matched to a gene. Germline CDR1 is SEHNR and CDR2 is FQNEAQ (reference sequence). This CDR3 contains 17 residues. The CDR3: CASSTLALAGGADTQYF. CDR3 nucleotide sequence: TGTGCCAGCAGCACACTGGCCCTAGCGGGAGGTGCAGATACGCAGTATTTT.

This clonotype showed up just a few times. The CDR3 bases are TGCGCCAGCAGCCAAGGGGTAGATACGCGGACCCAGTACTTC. Translating gives CASSQGVDTRTQYF. The chain couples TRBV4-1 to TRBJ2-5; no clear D gene. This CDR3 is built from 14 residues. The V end lost 1 base, the J end lost 7 bases, and 13 bases lay between the germline ends. From germline, CDR1 is MGHRA and CDR2 YSYEKL.

This clonotype has only a few counts. This rearrangement joins TRBV3-1 to TRBJ2-7; D remains ambiguous. Trimming removed 2 bases at V and 2 bases at J, with 4 bases between. This CDR3 has 12 amino acids. The germline V gene encodes CDR1 LGHDT and CDR2 YNNKEL (reference sequence). CDR3 DNA sequence: TGTGCCAGCAGCCAATTACCCTACGAGCAGTACTTC. As protein: CASSQLPYEQYF.

This clonotype has more than one count but fewer than ten. The chain has TRBV20-1 and TRBJ2-1; tentatively, D is TRBD1 (5 bases). The CDR3 consists of 15 residues. The V gene lost 3 bases and the J gene lost 6 bases, with 18 bases spanning the gap. Looked up from germline, CDR1 is DFQATT and CDR2 is SNEGSKA (reference sequence). The CDR3 is CSASQLLDSRNEQFF. Here the CDR3 DNA reads TGCAGTGCTAGCCAACTGTTAGACAGTCGCAATGAGCAGTTCTTC.

Concerning this clonotype: A junction end diverges from the germline sequence, so it may reflect a read error. This chain uses TRBV15 with TRBJ2-5; tentatively, D is TRBD1 or TRBD2 (5 bases each). This CDR3 contains 13 residues. Germline V CDR1 and CDR2: LNHNV, YYDKDF (reference sequence). This chain's CDR3 is CAASRDRGETQYF. DNA for the CDR3: TGTGCCGCCAGCAGAGATCGGGGCGAGACCCAGTACTTC.

This clonotype appeared a few times. This chain uses TRBV12-3 or TRBV12-4 with TRBJ1-1; TRBD1 is a possible D gene (5 bases). The V end was cut by 3 bases, the J end by 5 bases, with 7 bases between. The CDR3 has 12 amino acids. The CDR3 region is CASSFRGTEAFF. DNA for the CDR3: TGTGCCAGCAGTTTCCGGGGGACTGAAGCTTTCTTT.